Shown below are 6 T cell receptor beta chains from a single sample sequenced in a study of cytomegalovirus exposure and HLA in healthy donors. Generated by immunoSEQ multiplex PCR, the TCRdb table keeps only in-frame clones and is missing some. The table has approximately 170,000 clones, about 89% seen once. Material: PBMCs. The origin of the receptors is a woman aged 18-29 years in good health and CMV-seropositive.

J is TRBJ2-5 and V is TRBV5-6; 7 positions match TRBD2. V gave up 1 base and J gave up 6 bases; unmatched junction bases: 3. CDR3 length: 13 amino acids. Germline values: CDR1 SGHDT, CDR2 YYEEEE. The CDR3 DNA follows: TGTGCCAGCAGCTTGCTAGCGGTCAAGACCCAGTACTTC. Residues: CASSLLAVKTQYF. The variable domain in full, with the rest retrieved from reference TRBV5-6 and TRBJ2-5, is DAGVTQSPTHLIKTRGQQVTLRCSPKSGHDTVSWYQQALGQGPQFIFQYYEEEERQRGNFPDRFSGHQFPNYSSELNVNALLLGDSALYLCASSLLAVKTQYFGPGTRLLVL.

The gene calls are TRBV30 and TRBJ2-2, with 7 nucleotides matching TRBD1. V shed 3 bases, J shed 6 bases, and the junction held 4 bases outside the gene matches. The CDR3 is 13 residues long. The germline V gene has CDR1 GTSNPN and CDR2 SVGIG (reference sequence). The CDR3 DNA reads TGTGCCTGGAGGACAGGGTTTGCCGGGGAGCTGTTTTTT. The encoded protein is CAWRTGFAGELFF.

The V gene is TRBV28, the J gene TRBJ2-1; 7 bases line up with TRBD1. The ends lost 6 bases at V and 4 bases at J; junction bases unmatched: 6. This CDR3 has 14 residues. Germline-derived CDR1 and CDR2 are MDHEN and SYDVKM. The chain's CDR3 is CASRPQGEYNEQFF. CDR3 DNA: TGTGCCAGCAGGCCTCAGGGGGAATACAATGAGCAGTTCTTC.

The J gene is TRBJ1-2, the V gene TRBV2, with 8 bases that match TRBD1. The CDR3 length is 14 residues. The V gene end was trimmed by 7 bases and the J gene end by 1 base; junction bases not matched to a gene: 5. Looked up from germline, CDR1 is SNHLY and CDR2 is FYNNEI. For the CDR3, the DNA is TGTGCCAGCACCGACAGGGGTTTTAACTATGGCTACACCTTC. Translated, it gives CASTDRGFNYGYTF.

The gene calls are TRBV30 and TRBJ1-1; D is unresolved. This CDR3 region has 14 residues. V was shortened by 5 bases and J by 3 bases, with 16 bases between the two germline ends. CDR1 is GTSNPN and CDR2 is SVGIG in the germline V gene (reference sequence). The CDR3 here is CAWGREAVHTEAFF. CDR3 nucleotide sequence: TGTGCCTGGGGTCGGGAGGCGGTTCACACTGAAGCTTTCTTT.

The gene calls are TRBV14 and TRBJ1-2; D gene ambiguous. This CDR3 comprises 13 residues. Germline V gives CDR1 SGHDN, CDR2 FVKESK. Between the trimmed V and J ends, which lost 5 bases and 0 bases, there was a span of 7 bases. CDR3 DNA: TGTGCCAGCAGCTCCCGAGCTAACTATGGCTACACCTTC. Translated, it gives CASSSRANYGYTF.